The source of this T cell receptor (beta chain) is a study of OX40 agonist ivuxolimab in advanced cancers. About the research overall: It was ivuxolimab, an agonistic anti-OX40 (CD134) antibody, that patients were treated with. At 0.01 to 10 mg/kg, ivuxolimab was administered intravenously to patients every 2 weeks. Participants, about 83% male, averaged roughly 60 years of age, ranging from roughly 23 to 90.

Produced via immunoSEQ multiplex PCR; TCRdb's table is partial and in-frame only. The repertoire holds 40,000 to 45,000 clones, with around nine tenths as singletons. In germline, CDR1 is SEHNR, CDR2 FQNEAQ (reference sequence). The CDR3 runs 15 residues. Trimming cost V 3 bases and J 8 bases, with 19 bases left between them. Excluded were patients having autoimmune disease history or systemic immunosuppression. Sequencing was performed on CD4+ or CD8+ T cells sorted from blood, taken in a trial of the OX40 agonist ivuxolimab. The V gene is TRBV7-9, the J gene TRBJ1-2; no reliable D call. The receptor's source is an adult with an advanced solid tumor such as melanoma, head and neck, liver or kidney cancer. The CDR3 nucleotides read TGTGCCAGCAGCTTCAACTTGGACCTCTGGGAAGGCTACACCTTC. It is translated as CASSFNLDLWEGYTF. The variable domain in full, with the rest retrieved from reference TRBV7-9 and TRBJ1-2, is DTGVSQNPRHKITKRGQNVTFRCDPISEHNRLYWYRQTLGQGPEFLTYFQNEAQLEKSRLLSDRFSAERPKGSFSTLEIQRTEQGDSAMYLCASSFNLDLWEGYTFGSGTRLTVV.